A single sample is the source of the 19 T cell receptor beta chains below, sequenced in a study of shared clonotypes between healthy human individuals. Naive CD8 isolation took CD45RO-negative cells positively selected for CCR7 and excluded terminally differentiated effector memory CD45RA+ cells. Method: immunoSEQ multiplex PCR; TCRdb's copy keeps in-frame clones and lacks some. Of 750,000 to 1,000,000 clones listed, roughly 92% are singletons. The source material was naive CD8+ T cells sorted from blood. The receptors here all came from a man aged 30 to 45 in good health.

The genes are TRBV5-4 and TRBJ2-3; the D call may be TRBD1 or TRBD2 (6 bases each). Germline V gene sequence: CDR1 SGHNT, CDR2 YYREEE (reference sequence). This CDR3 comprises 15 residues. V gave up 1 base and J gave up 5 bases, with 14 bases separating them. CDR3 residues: CASSLTSLGGDTQYF. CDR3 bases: TGTGCCAGCAGCTTGACTAGCTTAGGGGGAGATACGCAGTATTTT.

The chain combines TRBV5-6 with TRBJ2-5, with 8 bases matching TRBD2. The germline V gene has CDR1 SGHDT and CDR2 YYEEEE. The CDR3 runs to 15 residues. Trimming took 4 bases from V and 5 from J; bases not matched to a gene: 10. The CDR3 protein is CASSPVAGWGETQYF. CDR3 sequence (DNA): TGTGCCAGCAGCCCGGTAGCGGGATGGGGCGAGACCCAGTACTTC.

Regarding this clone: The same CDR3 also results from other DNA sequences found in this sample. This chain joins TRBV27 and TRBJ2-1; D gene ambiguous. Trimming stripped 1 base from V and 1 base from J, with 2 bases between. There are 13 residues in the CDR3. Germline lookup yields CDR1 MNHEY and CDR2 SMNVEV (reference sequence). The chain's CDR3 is CASSLYSYNEQFF. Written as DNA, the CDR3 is TGTGCCAGCAGTTTATATTCCTACAATGAGCAGTTCTTC.

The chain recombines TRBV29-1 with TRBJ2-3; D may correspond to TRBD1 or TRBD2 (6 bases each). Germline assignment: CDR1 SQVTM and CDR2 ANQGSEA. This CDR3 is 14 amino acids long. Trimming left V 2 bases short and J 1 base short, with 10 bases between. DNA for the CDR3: TGCAGCGTTGAAATCGGGGGCGGCACAGATACGCAGTATTTT. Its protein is CSVEIGGGTDTQYF.

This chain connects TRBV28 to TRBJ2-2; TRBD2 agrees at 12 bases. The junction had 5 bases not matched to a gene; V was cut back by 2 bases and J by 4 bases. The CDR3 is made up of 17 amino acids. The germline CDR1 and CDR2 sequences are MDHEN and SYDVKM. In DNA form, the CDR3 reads TGTGCCAGCAGTTTACGGACTAGCGGGATGAGCACCGGGGAGCTGTTTTTT. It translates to CASSLRTSGMSTGELFF.

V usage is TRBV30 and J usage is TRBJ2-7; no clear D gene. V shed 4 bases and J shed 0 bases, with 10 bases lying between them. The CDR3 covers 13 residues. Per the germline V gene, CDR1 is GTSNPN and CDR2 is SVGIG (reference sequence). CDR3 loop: CAWNPSHSYEQYF. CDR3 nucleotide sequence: TGTGCCTGGAACCCTTCCCACTCCTACGAGCAGTACTTC.

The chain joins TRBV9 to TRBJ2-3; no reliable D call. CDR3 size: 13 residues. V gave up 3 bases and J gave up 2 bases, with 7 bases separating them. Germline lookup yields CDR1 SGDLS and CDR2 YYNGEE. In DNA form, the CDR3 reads TGTGCCAGCAGCGAGAGGCCCACAGATACGCAGTATTTT. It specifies CASSERPTDTQYF.

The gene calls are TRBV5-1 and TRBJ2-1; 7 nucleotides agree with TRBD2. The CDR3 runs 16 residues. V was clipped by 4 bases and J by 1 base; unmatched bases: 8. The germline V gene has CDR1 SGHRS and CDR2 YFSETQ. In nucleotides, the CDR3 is TGCGCCAGCAGCAGGTCGGGAGGACCGTCCTACAATGAGCAGTTCTTC. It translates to CASSRSGGPSYNEQFF.

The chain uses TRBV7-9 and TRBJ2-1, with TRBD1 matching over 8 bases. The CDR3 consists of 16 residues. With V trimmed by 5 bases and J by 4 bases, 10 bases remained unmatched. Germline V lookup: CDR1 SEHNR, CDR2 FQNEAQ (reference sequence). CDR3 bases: TGTGCCAGCAGCGCTTCACCGGGACAGGTATACAATGAGCAGTTCTTC. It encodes CASSASPGQVYNEQFF.

The CDR3 loop reads CASSESGDTEAFF. In DNA, the CDR3 is TGTGCCAGCTCCGAGTCGGGGGACACTGAAGCTTTCTTT. The chain joins TRBV14 to TRBJ1-1; D perhaps matches TRBD1 (5 bases). The CDR3 length is 13 residues. The germline V and J ends were trimmed by 8 bases and 3 bases, with 13 bases remaining between them. Germline values: CDR1 SGHDN, CDR2 FVKESK.

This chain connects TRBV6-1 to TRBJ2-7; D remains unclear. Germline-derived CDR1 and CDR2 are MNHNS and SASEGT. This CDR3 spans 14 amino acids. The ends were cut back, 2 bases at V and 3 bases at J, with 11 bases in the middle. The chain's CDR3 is CASSELLGYYEQYF. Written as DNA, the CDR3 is TGTGCCAGCAGTGAATTGCTTGGCTACTACGAGCAGTACTTC.

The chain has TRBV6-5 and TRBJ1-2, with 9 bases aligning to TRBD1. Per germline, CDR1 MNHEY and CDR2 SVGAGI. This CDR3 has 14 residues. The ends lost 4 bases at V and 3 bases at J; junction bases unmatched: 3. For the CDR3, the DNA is TGTGCCAGCAGTTGGACAGGGGCACACTATGGCTACACCTTC. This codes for CASSWTGAHYGYTF.

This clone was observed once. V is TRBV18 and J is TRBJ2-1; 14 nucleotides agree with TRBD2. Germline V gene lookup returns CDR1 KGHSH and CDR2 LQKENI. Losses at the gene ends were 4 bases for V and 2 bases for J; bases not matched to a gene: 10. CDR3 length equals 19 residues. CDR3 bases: TGTGCCAGCTCACTAGAGGGACTAGCGGGAGTGGGCCCCTACAATGAGCAGTTCTTC. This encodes CASSLEGLAGVGPYNEQFF.

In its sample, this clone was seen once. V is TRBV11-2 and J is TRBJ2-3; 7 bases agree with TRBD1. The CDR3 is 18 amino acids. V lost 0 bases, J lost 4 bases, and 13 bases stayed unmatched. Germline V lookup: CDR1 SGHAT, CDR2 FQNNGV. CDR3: CASSLDFWGRGTPDTQYF. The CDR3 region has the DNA TGTGCCAGCAGCTTAGATTTCTGGGGCAGGGGGACCCCAGATACGCAGTATTTT.

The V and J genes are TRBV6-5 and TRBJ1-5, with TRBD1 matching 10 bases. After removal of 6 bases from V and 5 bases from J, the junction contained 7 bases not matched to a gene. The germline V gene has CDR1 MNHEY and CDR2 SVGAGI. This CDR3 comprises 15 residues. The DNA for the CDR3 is TGTGCCAGCAGATCGACAGGGGGCTTAGATCAGCCCCAGCATTTT. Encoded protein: CASRSTGGLDQPQHF.

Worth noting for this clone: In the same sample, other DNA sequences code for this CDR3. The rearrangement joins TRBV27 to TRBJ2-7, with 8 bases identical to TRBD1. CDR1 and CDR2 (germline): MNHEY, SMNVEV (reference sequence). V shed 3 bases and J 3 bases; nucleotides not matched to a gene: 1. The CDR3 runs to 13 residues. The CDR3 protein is CASSLGTGYEQYF. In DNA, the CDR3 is TGTGCCAGCAGTTTGGGGACAGGCTACGAGCAGTACTTC.

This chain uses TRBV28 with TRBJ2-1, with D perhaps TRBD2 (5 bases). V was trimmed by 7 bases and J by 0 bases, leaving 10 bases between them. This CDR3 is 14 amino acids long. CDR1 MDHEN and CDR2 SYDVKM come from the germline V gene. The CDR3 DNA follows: TGTGCCAGCACCCCGAGGGACTCCTACAATGAGCAGTTCTTC. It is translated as CASTPRDSYNEQFF.

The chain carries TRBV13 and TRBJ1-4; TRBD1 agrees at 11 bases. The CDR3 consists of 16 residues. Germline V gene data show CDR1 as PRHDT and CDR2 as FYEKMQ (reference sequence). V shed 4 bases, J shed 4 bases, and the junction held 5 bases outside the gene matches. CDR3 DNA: TGTGCCAGCAGCTCGGGACAGGGGGGCGGTAATGAAAAACTGTTTTTT. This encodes CASSSGQGGGNEKLFF.

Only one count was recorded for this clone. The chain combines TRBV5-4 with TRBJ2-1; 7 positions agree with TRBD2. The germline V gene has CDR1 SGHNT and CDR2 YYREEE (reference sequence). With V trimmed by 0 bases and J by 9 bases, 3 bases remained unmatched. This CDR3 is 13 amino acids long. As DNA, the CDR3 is TGTGCCAGCAGCTTGGAGACTAGCCCTGAGCAGTTCTTC. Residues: CASSLETSPEQFF.